This T cell receptor beta chain came from a study of blood T cell repertoires in COVID-19. The junction had 8 bases not matched to a gene; V was cut back by 1 base and J by 7 bases. Germline V gene sequence: CDR1 SGHTA, CDR2 FQGNSA. The CDR3 length is 17 residues. Profiling relied on immunoSEQ multiplex PCR, and the TCRdb table lists in-frame clones only, not all of them. The table has 300,000 to 400,000 clones, approximately 90% seen once. The sequenced sample was peripheral blood. This receptor was taken from a woman aged 30 to 39 with COVID-19, enrolled during active disease. The chain combines TRBV7-2 with TRBJ2-2; 11 nucleotides agree with TRBD2. This CDR3 reads CASSLVVLAGGVGELFF. The CDR3 DNA reads TGTGCCAGCAGCTTAGTTGTTCTAGCGGGGGGAGTCGGGGAGCTGTTTTTT. Full variable domain (rest looked up from reference TRBV7-2 and TRBJ2-2): GAGVSQSPSNKVTEKGKDVELRCDPISGHTALYWYRQSLGQGLEFLIYFQGNSAPDKSGLPSDRFSAERTGGSVSTLTIQRTQQEDSAVYLCASSLVVLAGGVGELFFGEGSRLTVL.